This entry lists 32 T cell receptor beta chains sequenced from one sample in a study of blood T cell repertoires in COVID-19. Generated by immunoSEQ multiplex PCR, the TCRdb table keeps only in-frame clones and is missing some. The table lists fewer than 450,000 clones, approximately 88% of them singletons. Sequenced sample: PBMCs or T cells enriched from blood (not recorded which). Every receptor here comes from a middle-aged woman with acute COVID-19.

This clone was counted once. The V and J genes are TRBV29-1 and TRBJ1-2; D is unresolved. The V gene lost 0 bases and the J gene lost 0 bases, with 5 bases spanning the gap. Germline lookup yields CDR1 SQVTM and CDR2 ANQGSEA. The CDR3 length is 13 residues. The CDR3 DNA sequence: TGCAGCGTTGAAGACGTAACTAACTATGGCTACACCTTC. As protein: CSVEDVTNYGYTF.

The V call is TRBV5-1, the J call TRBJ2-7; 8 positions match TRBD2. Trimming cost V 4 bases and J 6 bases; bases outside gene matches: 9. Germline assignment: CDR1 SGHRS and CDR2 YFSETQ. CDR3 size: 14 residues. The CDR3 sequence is CASSPGLGGAEQYF. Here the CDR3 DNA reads TGCGCCAGCAGCCCGGGACTAGGGGGGGCCGAGCAGTACTTC.

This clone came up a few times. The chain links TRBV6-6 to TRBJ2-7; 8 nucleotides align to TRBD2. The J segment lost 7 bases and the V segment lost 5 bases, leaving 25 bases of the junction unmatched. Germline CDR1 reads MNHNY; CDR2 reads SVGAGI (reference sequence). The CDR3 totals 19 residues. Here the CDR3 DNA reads TGTGCCAGCAGTCCCCTGCGAGGTGCGGGGGGACCGCCCCTTGGGGAGCAGTACTTC. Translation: CASSPLRGAGGPPLGEQYF.

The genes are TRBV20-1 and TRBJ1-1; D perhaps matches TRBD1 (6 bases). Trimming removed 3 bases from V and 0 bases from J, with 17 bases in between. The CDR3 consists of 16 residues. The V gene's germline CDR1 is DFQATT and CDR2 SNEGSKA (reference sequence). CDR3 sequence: CSASSGGRDVNTEAFF. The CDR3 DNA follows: TGCAGTGCTAGTTCGGGGGGCCGTGATGTGAACACTGAAGCTTTCTTT.

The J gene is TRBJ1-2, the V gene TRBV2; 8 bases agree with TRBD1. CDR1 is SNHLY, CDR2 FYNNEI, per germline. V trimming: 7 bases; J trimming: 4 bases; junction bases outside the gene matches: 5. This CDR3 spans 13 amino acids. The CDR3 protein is CASIGTGGYGYTF. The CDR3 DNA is TGTGCCAGCATCGGGACAGGAGGCTATGGCTACACCTTC.

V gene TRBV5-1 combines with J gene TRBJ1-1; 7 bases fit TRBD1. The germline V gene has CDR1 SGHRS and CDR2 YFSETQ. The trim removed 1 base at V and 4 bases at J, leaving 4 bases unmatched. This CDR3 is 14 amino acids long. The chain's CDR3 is CASSLSTGSTEAFF. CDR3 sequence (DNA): TGCGCCAGCAGCTTGTCGACAGGGTCCACTGAAGCTTTCTTT.

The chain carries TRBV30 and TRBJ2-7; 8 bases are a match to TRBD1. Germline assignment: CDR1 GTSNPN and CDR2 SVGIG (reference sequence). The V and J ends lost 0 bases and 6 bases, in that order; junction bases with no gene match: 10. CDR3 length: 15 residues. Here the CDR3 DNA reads TGTGCCTGGAGTGTACCGGACAGGGTGGATCGCGAGCAGTACTTC. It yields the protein CAWSVPDRVDREQYF.

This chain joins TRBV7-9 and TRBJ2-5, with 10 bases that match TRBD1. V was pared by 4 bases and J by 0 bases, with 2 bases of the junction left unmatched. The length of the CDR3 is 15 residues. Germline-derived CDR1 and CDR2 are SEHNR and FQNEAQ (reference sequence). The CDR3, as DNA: TGTGCCAGCAGCTGGGGACAGGGGTACCAAGAGACCCAGTACTTC. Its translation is CASSWGQGYQETQYF.

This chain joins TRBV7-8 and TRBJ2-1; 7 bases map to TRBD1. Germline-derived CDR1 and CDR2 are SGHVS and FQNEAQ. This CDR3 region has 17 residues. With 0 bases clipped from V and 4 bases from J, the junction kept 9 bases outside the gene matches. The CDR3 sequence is CASSLASDRVTYNEQFF. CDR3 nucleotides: TGTGCCAGCAGCTTAGCGTCCGACAGGGTGACGTACAATGAGCAGTTCTTC.

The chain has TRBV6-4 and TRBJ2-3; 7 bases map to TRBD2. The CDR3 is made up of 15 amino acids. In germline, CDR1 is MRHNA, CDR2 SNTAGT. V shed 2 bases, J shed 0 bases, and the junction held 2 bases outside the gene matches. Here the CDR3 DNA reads TGTGCCAGCAGTGACCGGGGGGTTAGCACAGATACGCAGTATTTT. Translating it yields CASSDRGVSTDTQYF.

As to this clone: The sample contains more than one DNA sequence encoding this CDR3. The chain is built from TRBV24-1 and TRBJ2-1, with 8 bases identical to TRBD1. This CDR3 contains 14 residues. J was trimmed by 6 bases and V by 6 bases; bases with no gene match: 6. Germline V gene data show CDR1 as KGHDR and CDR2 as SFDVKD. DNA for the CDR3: TGTGCCACCAGTAAAGGACAGGGAATCAATGAGCAGTTCTTC. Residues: CATSKGQGINEQFF.

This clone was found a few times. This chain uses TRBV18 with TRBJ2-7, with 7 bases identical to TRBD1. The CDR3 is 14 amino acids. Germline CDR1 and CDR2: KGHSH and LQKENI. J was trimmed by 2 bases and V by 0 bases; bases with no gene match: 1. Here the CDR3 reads CASSPPGTAYEQYF. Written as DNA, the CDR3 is TGTGCCAGCTCACCACCGGGGACAGCCTACGAGCAGTACTTC.

The CDR3 DNA reads TGCAGCGTTGGGTCCCGGGGGTCCTACAATGAGCAGTTCTTC. Translating gives CSVGSRGSYNEQFF. The gene calls are TRBV29-1 and TRBJ2-1, with a tentative D call TRBD2 (6 bases). The CDR3 has 14 residues. Trimming shortened V by 4 bases and J by 1 base, and 11 bases separated the two germline ends. Germline V lookup: CDR1 SQVTM, CDR2 ANQGSEA.

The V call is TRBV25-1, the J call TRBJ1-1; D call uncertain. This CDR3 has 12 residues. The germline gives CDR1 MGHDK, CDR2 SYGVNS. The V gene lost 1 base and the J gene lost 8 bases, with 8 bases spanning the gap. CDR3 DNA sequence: TGTGCCAGCAGTGAATCGGGGTGGGAAGCTTTCTTT. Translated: CASSESGWEAFF.

CDR3 coding DNA: TGTGCCAGCAGCCCCAGTAGGGACAGCCGCTCTGGAAACACCATATATTTT. Encoded protein: CASSPSRDSRSGNTIYF. The chain has TRBV9 and TRBJ1-3; 7 bases map to TRBD1. The CDR3 consists of 17 residues. The V and J ends lost 4 bases and 0 bases, in that order; junction bases with no gene match: 10. In germline, CDR1 is SGDLS, CDR2 YYNGEE.

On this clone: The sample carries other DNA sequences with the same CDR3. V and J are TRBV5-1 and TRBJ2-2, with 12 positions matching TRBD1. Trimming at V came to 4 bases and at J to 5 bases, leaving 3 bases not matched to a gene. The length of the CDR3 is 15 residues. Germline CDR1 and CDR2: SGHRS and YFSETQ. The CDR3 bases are TGCGCCAGCAGCCTGGGACAGGGGGCGACCGGGGAGCTGTTTTTT. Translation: CASSLGQGATGELFF.

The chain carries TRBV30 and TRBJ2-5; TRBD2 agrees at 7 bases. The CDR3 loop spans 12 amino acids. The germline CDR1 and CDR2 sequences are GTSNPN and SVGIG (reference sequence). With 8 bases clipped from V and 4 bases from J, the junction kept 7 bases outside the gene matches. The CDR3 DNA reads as TGTGCCACCACTAGCGTGGGAGAGACCCAGTACTTC. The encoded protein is CATTSVGETQYF.

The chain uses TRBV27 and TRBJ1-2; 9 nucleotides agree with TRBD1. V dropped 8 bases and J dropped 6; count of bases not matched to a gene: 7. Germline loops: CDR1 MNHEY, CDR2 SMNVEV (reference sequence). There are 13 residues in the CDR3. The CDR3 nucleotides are TGTGCCAGCGGGGACAGGGAAGTGAATGGCTACACCTTC. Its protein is CASGDREVNGYTF.

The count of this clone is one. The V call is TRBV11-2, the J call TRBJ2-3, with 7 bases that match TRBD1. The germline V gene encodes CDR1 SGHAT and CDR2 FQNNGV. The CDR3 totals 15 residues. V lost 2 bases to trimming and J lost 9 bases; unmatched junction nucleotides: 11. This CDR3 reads CASSLRSVGGGTQYF. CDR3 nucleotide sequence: TGTGCCAGCAGCTTACGGTCTGTAGGGGGCGGAACGCAGTATTTT.

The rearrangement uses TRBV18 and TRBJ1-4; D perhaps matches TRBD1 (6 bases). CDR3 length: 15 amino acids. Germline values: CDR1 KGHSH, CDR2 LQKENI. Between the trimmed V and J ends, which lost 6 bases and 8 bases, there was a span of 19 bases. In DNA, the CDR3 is TGTGCCAGCTCCCCAAGGGGGGGCGGGGGAGAAAAACTGTTTTTT. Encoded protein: CASSPRGGGGEKLFF. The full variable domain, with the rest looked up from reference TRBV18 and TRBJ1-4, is NAGVMQNPRHLVRRRGQEARLRCSPMKGHSHVYWYRQLPEEGLKFMVYLQKENIIDESGMPKERFSAEFPKEGPSILRIQQVVRGDSAAYFCASSPRGGGGEKLFFGSGTQLSVL.

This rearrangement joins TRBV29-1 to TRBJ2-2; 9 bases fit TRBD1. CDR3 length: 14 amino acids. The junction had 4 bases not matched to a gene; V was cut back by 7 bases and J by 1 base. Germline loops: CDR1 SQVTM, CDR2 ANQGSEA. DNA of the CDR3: TGCAGCGCCACGGGACAGGGGAACACCGGGGAGCTGTTTTTT. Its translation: CSATGQGNTGELFF.

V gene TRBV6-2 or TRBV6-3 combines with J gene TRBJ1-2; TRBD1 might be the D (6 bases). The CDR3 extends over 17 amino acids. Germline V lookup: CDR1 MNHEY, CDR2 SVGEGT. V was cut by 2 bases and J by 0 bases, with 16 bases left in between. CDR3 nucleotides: TGTGCCAGCAGTTACGGGGGCTATACCAGATCTAACTATGGCTACACCTTC. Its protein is CASSYGGYTRSNYGYTF.

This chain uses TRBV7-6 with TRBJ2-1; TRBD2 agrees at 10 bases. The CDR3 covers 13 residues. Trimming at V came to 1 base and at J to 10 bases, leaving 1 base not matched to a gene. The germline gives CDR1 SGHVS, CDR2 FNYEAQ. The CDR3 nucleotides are TGTGCCAGCAGCTTAGTACTAGCGGGAGAGCAGTTCTTC. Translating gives CASSLVLAGEQFF. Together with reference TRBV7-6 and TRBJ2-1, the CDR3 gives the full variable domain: GAGVSQSPRYKVTKRGQDVALRCDPISGHVSLYWYRQALGQGPEFLTYFNYEAQQDKSGLPNDRFSAERPEGSISTLTIQRTEQRDSAMYRCASSLVLAGEQFFGPGTRLTVL.

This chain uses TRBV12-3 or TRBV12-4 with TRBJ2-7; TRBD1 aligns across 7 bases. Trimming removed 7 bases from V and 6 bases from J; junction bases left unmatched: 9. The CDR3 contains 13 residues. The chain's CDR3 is CASTHSQGLEQYF. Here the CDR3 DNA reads TGTGCCAGCACCCACTCACAGGGGCTCGAGCAGTACTTC.

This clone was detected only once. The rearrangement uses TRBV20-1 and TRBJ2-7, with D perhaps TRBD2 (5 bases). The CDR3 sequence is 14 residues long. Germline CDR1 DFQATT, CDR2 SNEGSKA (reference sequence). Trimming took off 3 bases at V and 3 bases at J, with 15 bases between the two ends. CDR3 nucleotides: TGCAGTGCTAGTTTAGGCCGGGGTATCTACGAGCAGTACTTC. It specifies CSASLGRGIYEQYF.

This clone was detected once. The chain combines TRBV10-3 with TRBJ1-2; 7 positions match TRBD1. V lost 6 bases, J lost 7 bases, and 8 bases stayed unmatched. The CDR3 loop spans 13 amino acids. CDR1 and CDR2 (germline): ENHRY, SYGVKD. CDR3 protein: CAISVRDSFGYTF. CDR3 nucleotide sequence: TGTGCCATCAGCGTAAGGGACAGTTTTGGCTACACCTTC.

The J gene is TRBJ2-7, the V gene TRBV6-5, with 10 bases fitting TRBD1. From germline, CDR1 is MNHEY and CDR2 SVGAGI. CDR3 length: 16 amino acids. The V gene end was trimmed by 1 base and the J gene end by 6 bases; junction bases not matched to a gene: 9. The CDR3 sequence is CASSYFQGGQGSEQYF. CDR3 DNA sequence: TGTGCCAGCAGTTACTTCCAAGGGGGACAGGGGTCCGAGCAGTACTTC.

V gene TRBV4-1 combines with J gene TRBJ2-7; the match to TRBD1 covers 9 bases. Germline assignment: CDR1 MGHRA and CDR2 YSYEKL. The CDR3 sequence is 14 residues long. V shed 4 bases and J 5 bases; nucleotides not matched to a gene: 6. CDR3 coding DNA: TGCGCCAGCAGCCTCGGGACAGGGAAGGACGAGCAGTACTTC. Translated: CASSLGTGKDEQYF.

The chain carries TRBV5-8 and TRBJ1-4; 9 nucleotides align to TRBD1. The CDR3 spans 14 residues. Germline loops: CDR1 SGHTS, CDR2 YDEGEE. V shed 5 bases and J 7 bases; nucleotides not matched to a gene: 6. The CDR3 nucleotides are TGTGCCAGCAGTCCTACAGGGGGCTCTGAAAAACTGTTTTTT. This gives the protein CASSPTGGSEKLFF.

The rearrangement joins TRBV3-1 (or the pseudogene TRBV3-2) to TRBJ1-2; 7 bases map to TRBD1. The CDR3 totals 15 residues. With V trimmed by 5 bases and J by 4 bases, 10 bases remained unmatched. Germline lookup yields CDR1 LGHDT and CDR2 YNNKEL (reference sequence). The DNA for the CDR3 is TGTGCCAGCAGCTACCAGGGGGGACCCGTCTATGGCTACACCTTC. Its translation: CASSYQGGPVYGYTF.

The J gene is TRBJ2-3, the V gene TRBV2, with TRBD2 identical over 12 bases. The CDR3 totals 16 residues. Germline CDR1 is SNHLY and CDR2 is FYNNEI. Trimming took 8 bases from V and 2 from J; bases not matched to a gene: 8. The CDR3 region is CASGSRTSGVTDTQYF. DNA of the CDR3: TGTGCCAGCGGCAGCAGGACTAGCGGGGTCACAGATACGCAGTATTTT.

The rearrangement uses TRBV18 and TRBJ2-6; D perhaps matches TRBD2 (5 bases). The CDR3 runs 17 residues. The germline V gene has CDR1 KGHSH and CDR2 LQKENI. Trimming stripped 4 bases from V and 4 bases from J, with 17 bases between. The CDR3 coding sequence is TGTGCCAGCTCACTAAACCAAGGGCCGGGAGGGGCCAACGTCCTGACTTTC. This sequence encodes CASSLNQGPGGANVLTF.